These 23 T cell receptor beta chains came from one sample sequenced in a study of T cell responses to AZD1222 COVID-19 vaccine. Profiling relied on immunoSEQ multiplex PCR, and the TCRdb table lists in-frame clones only, not all of them. This repertoire shows about 130,000 clones, 75% to 95% found once; its top ten account for under 2%. The sequencing used peripheral blood, collected 28 days after the second AZD1222 dose. These receptors all stem from an adult who received the AZD1222 COVID-19 vaccine.

V usage is TRBV4-1 and J usage is TRBJ2-7; 9 nucleotides agree with TRBD2. Unmatched junction bases numbered 9, after V lost 4 bases and J lost 2 bases. The length of the CDR3 is 16 residues. CDR1 MGHRA and CDR2 YSYEKL come from the germline V gene. The CDR3 DNA reads TGCGCCAGCAGCCCCCACCAAGCGGGAGGACCCTACGAGCAGTACGTC. Protein: CASSPHQAGGPYEQYV.

This rearrangement joins TRBV7-3 to TRBJ2-7, with a tentative D call TRBD2 (5 bases). Trimming removed 4 bases at V and 3 bases at J, with 10 bases between. There are 13 residues in the CDR3. CDR1 is SGHTA, CDR2 FQGTGA, per germline. CDR3 loop: CASSSQRGYEQYF. CDR3 DNA: TGTGCCAGCAGCTCACAACGGGGCTACGAGCAGTACTTC.

The V call is TRBV30, the J call TRBJ2-3, with unresolved D. V was shortened by 0 bases and J by 0 bases, with 7 bases between the two germline ends. CDR3 length equals 14 residues. Germline V CDR1 and CDR2: GTSNPN, SVGIG (reference sequence). CDR3 sequence reads: CAWSVGPSTDTQYF. As DNA, the CDR3 is TGTGCCTGGAGTGTAGGGCCTAGCACAGATACGCAGTATTTT.

This chain links TRBV6-2 or TRBV6-3 with TRBJ1-5; perhaps TRBD1 as D (6 bases). The CDR3 length is 15 residues. The V end lost 2 bases, the J end lost 4 bases, and 12 bases lay between the germline ends. Germline V lookup: CDR1 MNHEY, CDR2 SVGEGT. The CDR3 protein is CASSYPSTGNQPQHF. The CDR3 DNA is TGTGCCAGCAGTTACCCAAGCACAGGGAATCAGCCCCAGCATTTT.

In this sample, this clone turned up once. The V and J genes are TRBV3-1 (or the pseudogene TRBV3-2) and TRBJ1-1; a possible D gene is TRBD1 (5 bases). The CDR3 is made up of 17 amino acids. Germline lookup yields CDR1 LGHDT and CDR2 YNNKEL (reference sequence). Between the trimmed V and J ends, which lost 2 bases and 1 base, there was a span of 17 bases. The CDR3 reads CASSQLAWGVRNTEAFF. CDR3 nucleotides: TGTGCCAGCAGCCAACTGGCCTGGGGGGTCCGGAACACTGAAGCTTTCTTT.

V gene TRBV18 combines with J gene TRBJ2-7; D gene uncertain. V lost 4 bases and J lost 8, with 12 bases in between. This CDR3 spans 12 amino acids. Germline loops: CDR1 KGHSH, CDR2 LQKENI. CDR3 coding DNA: TGTGCCAGCTCACACCCGGACGCCCAGCAGTACGTC. Translating gives CASSHPDAQQYV.

The chain carries TRBV4-1 and TRBJ2-7; D possibly uses TRBD1 or TRBD2 (6 bases each). V dropped 4 bases and J dropped 4 bases, with 20 bases sitting between them. The CDR3 consists of 16 residues. Germline V gene sequence: CDR1 MGHRA, CDR2 YSYEKL. CDR3 in amino acids: CASSPSSGARGYEQYF. DNA for the CDR3: TGCGCCAGCAGCCCCTCTTCGGGGGCGCGGGGTTACGAGCAGTACTTC.

The J gene is TRBJ1-1, the V gene TRBV7-9; D unresolved. Germline V gene data show CDR1 as SEHNR and CDR2 as FQNEAQ (reference sequence). V lost 5 bases and J 1 base, leaving 8 bases between the germline ends. This CDR3 comprises 13 residues. The CDR3 loop is CASSPHGNTEAFF. As DNA, the CDR3 is TGTGCCAGCAGCCCCCACGGGAACACTGAAGCTTTCTTT.

This chain joins TRBV3-1 (or the pseudogene TRBV3-2) and TRBJ1-5; possible D gene TRBD1, 5 bases. With 0 bases removed from V and 3 bases from J, the gap between germline ends came to 36 bases. CDR3 size: 24 residues. The germline gives CDR1 LGHDT, CDR2 YNNKEL (reference sequence). Here the CDR3 reads CASSQDQKDSSPMGPNGHNQPQHF. In DNA form, the CDR3 reads TGTGCCAGCAGCCAAGATCAAAAGGACTCTAGCCCAATGGGACCCAATGGGCACAATCAGCCCCAGCATTTT.

This rearrangement joins TRBV5-1 to TRBJ2-1, with no clear D. Germline CDR1 reads SGHRS; CDR2 reads YFSETQ. V lost 0 bases and J lost 3, with 13 bases in between. There are 16 residues in the CDR3. CDR3 residues: CASSLEGSSYYNEQFF. The CDR3 nucleotides read TGCGCCAGCAGCTTGGAGGGCAGTTCTTACTACAATGAGCAGTTCTTC.

The J gene is TRBJ2-5, the V gene TRBV4-1, with 7 bases identical to TRBD1. CDR1 MGHRA and CDR2 YSYEKL come from the germline V gene. The V and J ends lost 3 bases and 6 bases, in that order; junction bases with no gene match: 10. This CDR3 contains 15 residues. The CDR3 loop is CASSQDSTGWKTQYF. The CDR3 bases are TGCGCCAGCAGCCAGGATTCGACAGGGTGGAAGACCCAGTACTTC.

The chain carries TRBV24-1 and TRBJ2-1; 8 bases line up with TRBD2. CDR1 is KGHDR and CDR2 is SFDVKD in the germline V gene. The CDR3 runs to 16 residues. J was trimmed by 1 base and V by 7 bases; bases with no gene match: 8. In DNA, the CDR3 is TGTGCCACCAGCACCCCCGGGACTAGATCCTACAATGAGCAGTTCTTC. Translating it yields CATSTPGTRSYNEQFF.

This rearrangement joins TRBV3-1 (or the pseudogene TRBV3-2) to TRBJ1-4; D uncertain. This CDR3 region has 17 residues. The germline V and J ends were trimmed by 0 bases and 0 bases, with 11 bases remaining between them. Germline lookup yields CDR1 LGHDT and CDR2 YNNKEL (reference sequence). This chain's CDR3 is CASSQDYDAATNEKLFF. The CDR3 nucleotides are TGTGCCAGCAGCCAAGATTACGACGCCGCAACTAATGAAAAACTGTTTTTT.

There are a few counts of this clone. This chain uses TRBV7-6 with TRBJ1-2; 10 nucleotides agree with TRBD1. With 0 bases clipped from V and 2 bases from J, the junction kept 21 bases outside the gene matches. The CDR3 is made up of 22 amino acids. CDR1 SGHVS and CDR2 FNYEAQ come from the germline V gene. CDR3 bases: TGTGCCAGCAGCTTAGCGATAGGGTCGACAGGGGGCCTACTTGGAGTCAACTATGGCTACACCTTC. It translates to CASSLAIGSTGGLLGVNYGYTF.

The chain combines TRBV10-2 with TRBJ1-6; TRBD1 matches at 7 bases. Germline CDR1 reads WSHSY; CDR2 reads SAAADI. Trimming removed 3 bases from V and 7 bases from J; junction bases left unmatched: 3. There are 14 residues in the CDR3. The CDR3 nucleotides are TGCGCCAGCAGTGACAGGGGGAGGAATTCACCCCTCCACTTT. It translates to CASSDRGRNSPLHF.

The rearrangement links TRBV7-9 to TRBJ1-2, with D maybe TRBD1 (6 bases). Germline loops: CDR1 SEHNR, CDR2 FQNEAQ (reference sequence). CDR3 size: 15 residues. The V end lost 5 bases, the J end lost 8 bases, and 21 bases lay between the germline ends. The CDR3 sequence: CASSLETGVGGGYTF. DNA for the CDR3: TGTGCCAGCAGCCTTGAGACAGGCGTCGGCGGCGGCTACACCTTC.

This chain connects TRBV18 to TRBJ1-1, with 8 bases identical to TRBD1. This CDR3 has 14 residues. The germline gives CDR1 KGHSH, CDR2 LQKENI. The V gene end was trimmed by 3 bases and the J gene end by 5 bases; junction bases not matched to a gene: 5. CDR3 coding DNA: TGTGCCAGCTCACCCGGGGACAGGCAAACTGAAGCTTTCTTT. It translates to CASSPGDRQTEAFF.

The CDR3 reads CASVREADTQYF. The CDR3 DNA reads TGTGCCAGCGTGCGGGAAGCAGATACGCAGTATTTT. The J gene is TRBJ2-3, the V gene TRBV2; tentatively, D is TRBD2 (6 bases). The V end lost 8 bases, the J end lost 4 bases, and 10 bases lay between the germline ends. Germline V gene lookup returns CDR1 SNHLY and CDR2 FYNNEI. The CDR3 runs 12 residues.

The chain links TRBV29-1 to TRBJ2-6, with 9 bases matching TRBD1. There are 14 residues in the CDR3. With 5 bases clipped from V and 3 bases from J, the junction kept 2 bases outside the gene matches. The germline CDR1 and CDR2 sequences are SQVTM and ANQGSEA. CDR3 nucleotide sequence: TGCAGCGTTAAGACAGGGGGTGGGGCCAACGTCCTGACTTTC. This gives the protein CSVKTGGGANVLTF.

The chain carries TRBV4-3 and TRBJ1-6, with 7 bases matching TRBD1. In germline, CDR1 is LGHNA, CDR2 YSLEER. The CDR3 totals 17 residues. V trimming: 2 bases; J trimming: 7 bases; junction bases outside the gene matches: 11. The CDR3 DNA reads as TGCGCCAGCAGCCAACAATTTCCGGGACAGATAAATTCACCCCTCCACTTT. This translates into CASSQQFPGQINSPLHF.

The rearrangement links TRBV5-4 to TRBJ2-6; D not resolved. The CDR3 has 15 amino acids. V was pared by 4 bases and J by 6 bases, with 14 bases between. Germline-derived CDR1 and CDR2 are SGHNT and YYREEE (reference sequence). The CDR3 DNA follows: TGTGCCAGCAGCCCGAATACTGGTCCGGCCAACGTCCTGACTTTC. Translating it yields CASSPNTGPANVLTF.

The chain couples TRBV3-1 (or the pseudogene TRBV3-2) to TRBJ1-1, with D unclear. Germline values: CDR1 LGHDT, CDR2 YNNKEL (reference sequence). Trimming pared 4 bases from V and 1 base from J, leaving 7 bases between. The CDR3 is 13 residues long. The CDR3: CASSPPTNTEAFF. Here the CDR3 DNA reads TGTGCCAGCAGCCCCCCAACGAACACTGAAGCTTTCTTT.

The chain is built from TRBV7-8 and TRBJ2-1, with 8 bases lining up with TRBD2. V was clipped by 8 bases and J by 7 bases; unmatched bases: 16. The CDR3 consists of 16 residues. From germline, CDR1 is SGHVS and CDR2 FQNEAQ. CDR3 loop: CASLGVWRGVGNEQFF. The CDR3 bases are TGTGCCAGCCTGGGGGTTTGGCGGGGGGTAGGGAATGAGCAGTTCTTC.